This record concerns one T cell receptor beta chain sequence. Its antigen is unidentified. The record originates from a study of T cell responses to AZD1222 COVID-19 vaccine. Second-dose timings of about 4 or about 12 weeks were pooled. General observations from the study: Donors in the cohort were predominantly white British and more often female, and clonal diversity was possibly underestimated. The reported proportion of spike-specific TCRs targeting unmutated variant regions was nearly half. Regions 160-218 and 743-854 dominated among vaccine-associated CD4 TCRs spanning spike.

V gave up 3 bases and J gave up 3 bases, with 15 bases separating them. Germline loops: CDR1 ENHRY, CDR2 SYGVKD. The CDR3 spans 16 residues. Clones were read by immunoSEQ multiplex PCR, and TCRdb kept only the in-frame ones, dropping some. The sample holds roughly 120,000 clones; around 86% are singletons and the top ten take roughly 3.1%. The sequence came from an adult who received the AZD1222 COVID-19 vaccine. The rearrangement joins TRBV10-3 to TRBJ1-3, with D unclear. The material sequenced was peripheral blood, taken 28 days after the second AZD1222 dose. The CDR3 nucleotides read TGTGCCATCAGTGACTCGGGCTTCGGGGATGGAAACACCATATATTTT. As protein: CAISDSGFGDGNTIYF.